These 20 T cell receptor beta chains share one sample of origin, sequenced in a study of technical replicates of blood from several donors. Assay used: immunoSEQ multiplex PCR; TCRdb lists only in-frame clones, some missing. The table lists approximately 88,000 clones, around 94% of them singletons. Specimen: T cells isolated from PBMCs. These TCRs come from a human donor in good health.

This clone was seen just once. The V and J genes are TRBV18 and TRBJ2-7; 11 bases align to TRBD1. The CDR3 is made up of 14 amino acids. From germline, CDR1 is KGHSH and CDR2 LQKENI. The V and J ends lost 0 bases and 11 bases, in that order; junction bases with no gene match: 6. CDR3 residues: CASSPPGQGVWKYF. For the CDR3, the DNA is TGTGCCAGCTCACCACCGGGACAGGGGGTTTGGAAGTACTTC.

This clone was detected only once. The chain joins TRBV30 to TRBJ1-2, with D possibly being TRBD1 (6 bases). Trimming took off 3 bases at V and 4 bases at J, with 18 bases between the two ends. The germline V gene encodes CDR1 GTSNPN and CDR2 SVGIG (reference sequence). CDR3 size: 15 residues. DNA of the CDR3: TGTGCCTGGAGCCTCCGGGACACCGGCGGCTATGGCTACACCTTC. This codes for CAWSLRDTGGYGYTF. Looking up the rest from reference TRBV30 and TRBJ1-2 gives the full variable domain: SQTIHQWPATLVQPVGSPLSLECTVEGTSNPNLYWYRQAAGRGLQLLFYSVGIGQISSEVPQNLSASRPQDRQFILSSKKLLLSDSGFYLCAWSLRDTGGYGYTFGSGTRLTVV.

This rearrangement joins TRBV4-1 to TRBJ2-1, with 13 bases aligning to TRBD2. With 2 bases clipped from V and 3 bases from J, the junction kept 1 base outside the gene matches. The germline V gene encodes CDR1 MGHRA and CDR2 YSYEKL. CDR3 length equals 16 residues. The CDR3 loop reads CASSQRTSGGYNEQFF. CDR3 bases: TGCGCCAGCAGCCAACGGACTAGCGGGGGCTACAATGAGCAGTTCTTC.

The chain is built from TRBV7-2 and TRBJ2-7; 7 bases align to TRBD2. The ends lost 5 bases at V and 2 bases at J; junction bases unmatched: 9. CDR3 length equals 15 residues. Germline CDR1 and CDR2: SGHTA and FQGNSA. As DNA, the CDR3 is TGTGCCAGCAGCCAGGGAGCGGGGCAAGCCTACGAGCAGTACTTC. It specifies CASSQGAGQAYEQYF.

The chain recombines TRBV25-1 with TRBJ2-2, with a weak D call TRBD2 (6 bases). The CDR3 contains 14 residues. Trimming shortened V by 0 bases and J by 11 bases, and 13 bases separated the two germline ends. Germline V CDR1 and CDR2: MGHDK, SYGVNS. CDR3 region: CASSEYRGSVELFF. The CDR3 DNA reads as TGTGCCAGCAGTGAATATCGGGGGAGCGTTGAGCTGTTTTTT.

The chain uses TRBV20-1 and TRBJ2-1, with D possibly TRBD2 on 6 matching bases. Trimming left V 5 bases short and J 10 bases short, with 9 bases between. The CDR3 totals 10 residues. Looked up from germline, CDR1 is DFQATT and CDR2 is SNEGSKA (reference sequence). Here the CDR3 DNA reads TGCAGTGCTCGACTAGGCGAGCAGTTCTTC. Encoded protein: CSARLGEQFF.

The chain's CDR3 is CASSIAEGRGRSYNEQFF. The CDR3 nucleotides are TGTGCCAGTAGTATAGCCGAGGGGCGCGGGAGGTCCTACAATGAGCAGTTCTTC. The J gene is TRBJ2-1, the V gene TRBV19; 8 nucleotides align to TRBD2. V shed 1 base, J shed 1 base, and the junction held 9 bases outside the gene matches. Germline-derived CDR1 and CDR2 are LNHDA and SQIVND (reference sequence). CDR3 length: 18 amino acids. The full variable domain, in which reference TRBV19 and TRBJ2-1 provide the parts outside the CDR3, is DGGITQSPKYLFRKEGQNVTLSCEQNLNHDAMYWYRQDPGQGLRLIYYSQIVNDFQKGDIAEGYSVSREKKESFPLTVTSAQKNPTAFYLCASSIAEGRGRSYNEQFFGPGTRLTVL.

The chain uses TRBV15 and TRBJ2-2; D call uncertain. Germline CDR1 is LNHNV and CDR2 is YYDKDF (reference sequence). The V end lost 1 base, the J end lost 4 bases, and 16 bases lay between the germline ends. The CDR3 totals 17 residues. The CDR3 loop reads CATSRVPPPASTGELFF. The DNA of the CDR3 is TGTGCCACCAGCAGAGTGCCCCCCCCAGCGTCCACCGGGGAGCTGTTTTTT.

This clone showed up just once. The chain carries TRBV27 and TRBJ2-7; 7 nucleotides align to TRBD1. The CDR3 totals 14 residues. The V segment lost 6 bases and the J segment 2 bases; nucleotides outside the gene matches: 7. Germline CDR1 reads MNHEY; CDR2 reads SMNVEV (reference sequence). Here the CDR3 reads CASSQTGNAYEQYF. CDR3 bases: TGTGCCAGCAGCCAGACAGGGAACGCCTACGAGCAGTACTTC.

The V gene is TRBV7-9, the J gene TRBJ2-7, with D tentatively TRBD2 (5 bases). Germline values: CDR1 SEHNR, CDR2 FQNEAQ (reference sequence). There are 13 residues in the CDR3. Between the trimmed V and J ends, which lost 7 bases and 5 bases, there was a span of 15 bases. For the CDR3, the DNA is TGTGCCAGCACCCGGTCTAGCCGCGACGAGCAGTACTTC. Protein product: CASTRSSRDEQYF.

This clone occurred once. CDR3 loop: CASSRGIGQTGANVLTF. The CDR3 DNA reads TGTGCCAGCAGCAGGGGGATAGGACAGACTGGGGCCAACGTCCTGACTTTC. The chain carries TRBV9 and TRBJ2-6, with D possibly matching TRBD1 (6 bases). CDR1 is SGDLS, CDR2 YYNGEE, per germline. V gave up 4 bases and J gave up 2 bases, with 16 bases separating them. The CDR3 covers 17 residues. Full variable domain (outside the CDR3, taken from reference TRBV9 and TRBJ2-6): DSGVTQTPKHLITATGQRVTLRCSPRSGDLSVYWYQQSLDQGLQFLIQYYNGEERAKGNILERFSAQQFPDLHSELNLSSLELGDSALYFCASSRGIGQTGANVLTFGAGSRLTVL.

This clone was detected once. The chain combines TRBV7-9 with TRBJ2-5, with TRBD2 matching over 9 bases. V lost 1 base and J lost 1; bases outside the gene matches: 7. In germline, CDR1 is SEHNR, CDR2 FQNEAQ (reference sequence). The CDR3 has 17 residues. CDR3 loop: CASSLVVLAGTQETQYF. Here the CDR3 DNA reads TGTGCCAGCAGCTTAGTCGTCCTAGCGGGGACCCAAGAGACCCAGTACTTC.

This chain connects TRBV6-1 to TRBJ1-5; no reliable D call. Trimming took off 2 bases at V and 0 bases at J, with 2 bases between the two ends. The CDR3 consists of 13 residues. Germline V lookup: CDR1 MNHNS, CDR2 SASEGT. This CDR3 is CASSEYSNQPQHF. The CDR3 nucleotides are TGTGCCAGCAGTGAATATAGCAATCAGCCCCAGCATTTT.

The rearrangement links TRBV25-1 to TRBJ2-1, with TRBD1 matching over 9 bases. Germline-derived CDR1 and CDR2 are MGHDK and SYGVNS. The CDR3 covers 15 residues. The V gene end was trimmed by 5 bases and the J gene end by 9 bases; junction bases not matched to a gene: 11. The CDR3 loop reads CASSPRTGELFEQFF. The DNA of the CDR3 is TGTGCCAGCAGTCCCCGGACAGGGGAGTTATTTGAGCAGTTCTTC.

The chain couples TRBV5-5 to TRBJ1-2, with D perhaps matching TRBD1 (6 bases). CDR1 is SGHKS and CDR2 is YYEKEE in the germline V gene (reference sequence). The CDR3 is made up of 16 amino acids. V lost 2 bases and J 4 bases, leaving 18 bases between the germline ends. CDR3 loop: CASSLRAGDIVYGYTF. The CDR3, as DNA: TGTGCCAGCAGCTTACGAGCCGGGGACATAGTCTATGGCTACACCTTC.

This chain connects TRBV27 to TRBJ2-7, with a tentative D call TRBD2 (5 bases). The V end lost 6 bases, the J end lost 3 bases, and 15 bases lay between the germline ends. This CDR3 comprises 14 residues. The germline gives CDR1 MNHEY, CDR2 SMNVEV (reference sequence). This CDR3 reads CASRDLGVVYEQYF. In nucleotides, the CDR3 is TGTGCCAGCAGGGACCTCGGGGTAGTCTACGAGCAGTACTTC.

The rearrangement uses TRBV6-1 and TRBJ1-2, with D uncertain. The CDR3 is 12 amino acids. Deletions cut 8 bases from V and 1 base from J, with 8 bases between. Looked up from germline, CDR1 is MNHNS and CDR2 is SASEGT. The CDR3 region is CASFSLNYGYTF. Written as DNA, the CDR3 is TGTGCCAGCTTTTCACTTAACTATGGCTACACCTTC.

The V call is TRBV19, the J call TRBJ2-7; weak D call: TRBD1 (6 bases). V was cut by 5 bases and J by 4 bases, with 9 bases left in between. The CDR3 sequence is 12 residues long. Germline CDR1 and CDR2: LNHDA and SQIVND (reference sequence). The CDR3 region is CASSSQGYEQYF. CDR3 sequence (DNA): TGTGCCAGTAGTTCACAGGGATACGAGCAGTACTTC.

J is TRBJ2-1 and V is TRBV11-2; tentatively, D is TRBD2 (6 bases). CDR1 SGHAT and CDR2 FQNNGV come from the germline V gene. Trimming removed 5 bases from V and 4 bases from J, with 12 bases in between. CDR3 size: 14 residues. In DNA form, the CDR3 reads TGTGCCAGCAGCAACCCGACTAGGTACAATGAGCAGTTCTTC. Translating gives CASSNPTRYNEQFF.

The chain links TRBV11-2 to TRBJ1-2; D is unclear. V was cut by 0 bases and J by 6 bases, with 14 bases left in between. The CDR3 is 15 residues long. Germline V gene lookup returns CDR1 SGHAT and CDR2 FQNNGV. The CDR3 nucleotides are TGTGCCAGCAGCTTAGATTACATCCCCCTGGATGGCTACACCTTC. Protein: CASSLDYIPLDGYTF. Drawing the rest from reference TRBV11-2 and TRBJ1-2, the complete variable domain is EAGVAQSPRYKIIEKRQSVAFWCNPISGHATLYWYQQILGQGPKLLIQFQNNGVVDDSQLPKDRFSAERLKGVDSTLKIQPAKLEDSAVYLCASSLDYIPLDGYTFGSGTRLTVV.